One and the same sample provided the 19 T cell receptor beta chains below, sequenced in a study of CD8 T cells in Susac syndrome. Reverse transcription of roughly 0.5 to 1 ug RNA was carried out with random hexamers. TCRdb re-derived calls from the immunoSEQ multiplex PCR reads in MiXCR, one entry per CDR3 protein. The sample carries 150,000 to 200,000 distinct CDR3 sequences, roughly 95% recorded once. Specimen: CD4+ T cells from PBMCs. Receptor source: a human donor with multiple sclerosis.

This clonotype turned up a few times. The J gene is TRBJ2-7, the V gene TRBV3-2; the table's D call TRBD2 went unverified against the DNA. TRBV3-2 is noted as a pseudogene. This CDR3 contains 14 residues. This CDR3 reads CASSPLASGNEQYF. DNA of the CDR3: TGTGCCAGCAGCCCCCTAGCTTCTGGGAACGAGCAGTACTTC.

This clonotype was found a few times. This chain uses TRBV7-3 with TRBJ2-5; a weak D match, TRBD1 (5 bases). The CDR3 runs 14 residues. CDR1 and CDR2 from the germline V gene are SGHTA and FQGTGA. V dropped 5 bases and J dropped 2 bases, with 12 bases sitting between them. The CDR3 DNA is TGTGCCAGCAGCCCCACAGGCTTACAAGAGACCCAGTACTTC. Translation gives CASSPTGLQETQYF. Filled out from reference TRBV7-3 and TRBJ2-5, the complete variable domain reads GAGVSQTPSNKVTEKGKYVELRCDPISGHTALYWYRQSLGQGPEFLIYFQGTGAADDSGLPNDRFFAVRPEGSVSTLKIQRTERGDSAVYLCASSPTGLQETQYFGPGTRLLVL.

This chain joins TRBV27 and TRBJ2-5, with a tentative D call TRBD1 (6 bases). Germline-derived CDR1 and CDR2 are MNHEY and SMNVEV (reference sequence). Trimming took 2 bases from V and 5 from J, leaving 12 bases between them. The CDR3 covers 14 residues. CDR3 region: CASSLAWGRETQYF. CDR3 DNA sequence: TGTGCCAGCAGTTTAGCCTGGGGGCGGGAGACCCAGTACTTC.

The chain uses TRBV6-5 and TRBJ1-2, with TRBD1 matching 7 bases. This CDR3 is 13 amino acids long. CDR1 and CDR2 (germline): MNHEY, SVGAGI. With V trimmed by 10 bases and J by 2 bases, 7 bases remained unmatched. The CDR3 here is CATWDSRNYGYTF. DNA of the CDR3: TGTGCCACATGGGACAGCCGGAACTATGGCTACACCTTC.

The chain combines TRBV28 with TRBJ2-2; 14 positions agree with TRBD2. This CDR3 spans 19 amino acids. The germline V gene has CDR1 MDHEN and CDR2 SYDVKM. J was trimmed by 4 bases and V by 2 bases; bases with no gene match: 9. This CDR3 is CASSLPPGLAGVITGELFF. CDR3 in DNA: TGTGCCAGCAGTTTACCCCCGGGACTAGCGGGAGTAATCACCGGGGAGCTGTTTTTT.

This sequence joins TRBV7-2 and TRBJ2-3, with D possibly TRBD2 on 7 matching bases. The V end lost 3 bases, the J end lost 3 bases, and 10 bases lay between the germline ends. The CDR3 contains 14 residues. Germline CDR1 is SGHTA and CDR2 is FQGNSA. The chain's CDR3 is CASSLAGATDTQYF. In DNA form, the CDR3 reads TGTGCCAGCAGCTTGGCGGGGGCGACAGATACGCAGTATTTT. Drawing the rest from reference TRBV7-2 and TRBJ2-3, the complete variable domain is GAGVSQSPSNKVTEKGKDVELRCDPISGHTALYWYRQSLGQGLEFLIYFQGNSAPDKSGLPSDRFSAERTGGSVSTLTIQRTQQEDSAVYLCASSLAGATDTQYFGPGTRLTVL.

The chain is built from TRBV20-1 and TRBJ1-1; possible D gene TRBD1, 5 bases. From germline, CDR1 is DFQATT and CDR2 SNEGSKA (reference sequence). This CDR3 spans 14 amino acids. Trimming shortened V by 7 bases and J by 1 base, and 16 bases separated the two germline ends. The CDR3 reads CSGMKGLPNTEAFF. The CDR3 DNA reads TGCAGTGGAATGAAGGGACTACCGAACACTGAAGCTTTCTTT.

The chain carries TRBV4-2 and TRBJ2-5, with 9 bases that match TRBD2. Germline lookup yields CDR1 LGHNA and CDR2 YNFKEQ. The CDR3 runs to 17 residues. The J segment lost 4 bases and the V segment lost 1 base, leaving 10 bases of the junction unmatched. In DNA form, the CDR3 reads TGTGCCAGCAGCCAAGGGGTAACCACGGGACTAGCAGAGACCCAGTACTTC. It specifies CASSQGVTTGLAETQYF.

The chain joins TRBV2 to TRBJ2-7; 10 positions agree with TRBD1. This CDR3 contains 20 residues. V was pared by 6 bases and J by 4 bases, with 24 bases of the junction left unmatched. Germline V CDR1 and CDR2: SNHLY, FYNNEI. The CDR3 reads CASRGATGGGLAHSIYEQYF. In DNA form, the CDR3 reads TGTGCCAGCAGAGGCGCGACAGGGGGCGGGCTAGCCCATTCAATTTACGAGCAGTACTTC.

The chain recombines TRBV10-3 with TRBJ2-7, with 7 bases lining up with TRBD2. The CDR3 covers 13 residues. After removal of 2 bases from V and 4 bases from J, the junction contained 2 bases not matched to a gene. Germline lookup yields CDR1 ENHRY and CDR2 SYGVKD. The CDR3 loop reads CAISEAGVYEQYF. CDR3 in DNA: TGTGCCATCAGTGAGGCGGGAGTTTACGAGCAGTACTTC.

This clonotype was found once. The genes are TRBV6-1 and TRBJ2-1, with 7 nucleotides matching TRBD1. Unmatched junction bases numbered 9, after V lost 6 bases and J lost 7 bases. There are 14 residues in the CDR3. The germline V gene encodes CDR1 MNHNS and CDR2 SASEGT. DNA for the CDR3: TGTGCCAGCAGGACGGACAGGACATCGAATGAGCAGTTCTTC. This gives the protein CASRTDRTSNEQFF.

The gene calls are TRBV6-6 and TRBJ2-3, with 8 nucleotides matching TRBD1. This CDR3 is built from 13 residues. With V trimmed by 7 bases and J by 6 bases, 6 bases remained unmatched. Germline V gives CDR1 MNHNY, CDR2 SVGAGI (reference sequence). CDR3 sequence: CASIAGGADTQYF. The CDR3 DNA follows: TGTGCCAGCATAGCAGGGGGCGCCGATACGCAGTATTTT.

V and J are TRBV12-3 or TRBV12-4 and TRBJ1-5, with 9 bases that match TRBD1. After removal of 7 bases from V and 7 bases from J, the junction contained 11 bases not matched to a gene. The length of the CDR3 is 15 residues. The CDR3 region is CASTPGTGLMQPQHF. Here the CDR3 DNA reads TGTGCCAGCACCCCGGGGACAGGGCTGATGCAGCCCCAGCATTTT.

This sequence joins TRBV13 and TRBJ2-1, with D possibly being TRBD2 (5 bases). Germline V lookup: CDR1 PRHDT, CDR2 FYEKMQ (reference sequence). V dropped 4 bases and J dropped 0 bases, with 22 bases sitting between them. The CDR3 contains 19 residues. CDR3 in amino acids: CASSSERERGGSSYNEQFF. The DNA of the CDR3 is TGTGCCAGCAGCTCGGAGAGGGAGAGAGGCGGTAGCTCCTACAATGAGCAGTTCTTC.

This sequence joins TRBV4-2 and TRBJ2-7; 9 bases align to TRBD2. This CDR3 is 20 amino acids long. The V and J ends lost 1 base and 0 bases, in that order; junction bases with no gene match: 16. Germline loops: CDR1 LGHNA, CDR2 YNFKEQ. DNA for the CDR3: TGTGCCAGCAGCCAAGCCGTACGGCGGGAGGGCCTCCTTCGCTCCTACGAGCAGTACTTC. It translates to CASSQAVRREGLLRSYEQYF.

This rearrangement joins TRBV19 to TRBJ2-7; tentatively, D is TRBD1 or TRBD2 (5 bases each). This CDR3 comprises 15 residues. Between the trimmed V and J ends, which lost 5 bases and 0 bases, there was a span of 14 bases. Germline lookup yields CDR1 LNHDA and CDR2 SQIVND (reference sequence). The CDR3 sequence is CASSSPGRSSYEQYF. The DNA of the CDR3 is TGTGCCAGTAGTTCACCGGGACGGAGCTCCTACGAGCAGTACTTC.

This chain links TRBV14 with TRBJ1-4; D ambiguous. Germline values: CDR1 SGHDN, CDR2 FVKESK. The CDR3 runs to 13 residues. Between the trimmed V and J ends, which lost 6 bases and 5 bases, there was a span of 10 bases. The DNA for the CDR3 is TGTGCCAGCAGTCGGGATCCAAATGAAAAACTGTTTTTT. The encoded protein is CASSRDPNEKLFF.

The chain uses TRBV3-1 and TRBJ2-7; perhaps TRBD2 as D (6 bases). This CDR3 comprises 16 residues. V lost 5 bases to trimming and J lost 3 bases, with 20 bases between them. The germline gives CDR1 LGHDT, CDR2 YNNKEL (reference sequence). The DNA of the CDR3 is TGTGCCAGCAGCAGGCGGGACTTGGGACTTGGCTACGAGCAGTACTTC. Amino acids: CASSRRDLGLGYEQYF.

The J gene is TRBJ2-1, the V gene TRBV30; possibly TRBD2 for D (6 bases). Trimming pared 5 bases from V and 0 bases from J, leaving 11 bases between. There are 14 residues in the CDR3. Per the germline V gene, CDR1 is GTSNPN and CDR2 is SVGIG (reference sequence). CDR3 nucleotide sequence: TGTGCCTGGGTGCGGGGTAGCTCCTACAATGAGCAGTTCTTC. This sequence encodes CAWVRGSSYNEQFF. Variable domain in full (rest from reference TRBV30 and TRBJ2-1): SQTIHQWPATLVQPVGSPLSLECTVEGTSNPNLYWYRQAAGRGLQLLFYSVGIGQISSEVPQNLSASRPQDRQFILSSKKLLLSDSGFYLCAWVRGSSYNEQFFGPGTRLTVL.